A selection of T cell receptor beta chains follows, all from one sample in a study of control samples from healthy donors and cancer patients. Sequencing was performed with immunoSEQ multiplex PCR; in TCRdb, only in-frame clones are kept and a portion is missing. The sample has about 34,000 clones; 90% to 95% are singletons. Sequenced material: PBMCs. The source is a man between 35 and 55 years old with colorectal cancer. The CDR3 runs from the conserved cysteine through the conserved F or W. The order of the fields is clone size, D gene, J gene, V gene, CDR3 DNA, CDR3 protein. The D gene is left open where the match is weak. Rows may omit the clone size; those that give it use once, few, many or a size class.

size: NA; D: NA; J: TRBJ1-1; V: TRBV10-2; DNA: TGCGCCAGCAGGGGGGACTCAACAAACGAAGCTTTCTTT; CDR3: CASRGDSTNEAFF
size: NA; D: TRBD2; J: TRBJ2-2; V: TRBV5-5; DNA: TGTGCCAGCAGCCAAGGACTAGCTGCCACCCACGGGGAGCTGTTTTTT; CDR3: CASSQGLAATHGELFF
size: NA; D: NA; J: TRBJ1-4; V: TRBV7-9; DNA: TGTGCCAGCAGCCGTACAGGGTTCGACGAAAAACTGTTTTTT; CDR3: CASSRTGFDEKLFF
size: once; D: NA; J: TRBJ1-2; V: TRBV27; DNA: TGTGCCAGCAGTTTTCTAGGGGGCTATGGCTACACCTTC; CDR3: CASSFLGGYGYTF
size: NA; D: TRBD2; J: TRBJ2-4; V: TRBV4-1; DNA: TGCGCCAGCAGCCAAGATCGGGCGGGGGGGCCCACGTACATTCAGTACTTC; CDR3: CASSQDRAGGPTYIQYF
size: once; D: NA; J: TRBJ2-1; V: TRBV10-1; DNA: TGCGCCAGCAGTGTGGGGGATTCGGGTAACGATGAGCAGTTCTTC; CDR3: CASSVGDSGNDEQFF
size: NA; D: TRBD1; J: TRBJ1-5; V: TRBV4-1; DNA: TGCGCCAGCAGCCAACGACAGGGGGATCAGCCCCAGCATTTT; CDR3: CASSQRQGDQPQHF
size: once; D: NA; J: TRBJ1-5; V: TRBV11-2; DNA: TGTGCCAGCAGCTTAGCAACAGGGAGAAATCAGCCCCAGCATTTT; CDR3: CASSLATGRNQPQHF
size: NA; D: NA; J: TRBJ1-2; V: TRBV19; DNA: TGTGCCAGTAGTCGAGACTATGGCTACACCTTC; CDR3: CASSRDYGYTF
size: once; D: TRBD1; J: TRBJ1-2; V: TRBV29-1; DNA: TGCAGCGTTGAGAGAGACAGGGTACGAGGCTACACCTTC; CDR3: CSVERDRVRGYTF
size: NA; D: NA; J: TRBJ1-2; V: TRBV19; DNA: TGTGCCAGTAGTATAGCGGCAGGGAACCATGGCTACACCTTC; CDR3: CASSIAAGNHGYTF
size: once; D: NA; J: TRBJ2-1; V: TRBV4-1; DNA: TGCGCCAGCAGCCAGGAAAAGGCGCGGAGACTCTACAATGAGCAGTTCTTC; CDR3: CASSQEKARRLYNEQFF
size: NA; D: TRBD1; J: TRBJ1-2; V: TRBV23-1; DNA: TGCGCCAGCAGTCCACCGGGACAGGGGTTCTATGGCTACACCTTC; CDR3: CASSPPGQGFYGYTF
size: once; D: NA; J: TRBJ2-7; V: TRBV4-3; DNA: TGCGCCAGCAGCCAAGATAGGGCGGGGCAGTACTTC; CDR3: CASSQDRAGQYF
size: NA; D: NA; J: TRBJ1-3; V: TRBV6-5; DNA: TGTGCCACCAGAACCTCTGGAAACACCATATATTTT; CDR3: CATRTSGNTIYF
size: NA; D: TRBD1; J: TRBJ1-4; V: TRBV18; DNA: TGTGCCAGCTCACTATCCTCGGGACAGGCCGAAAAACTGTTTTTT; CDR3: CASSLSSGQAEKLFF
size: NA; D: NA; J: TRBJ1-4; V: TRBV2; DNA: TGTGCCAGCAGATACAGGGTAGGGGCCGAAAAACTGTTTTTT; CDR3: CASRYRVGAEKLFF
size: NA; D: TRBD2; J: TRBJ2-1; V: TRBV7-3; DNA: TGTGCCAGCAGCCCCGGGAGGAGAAATGAGCAGTTCTTC; CDR3: CASSPGRRNEQFF
size: once; D: NA; J: TRBJ1-1; V: TRBV7-2; DNA: TGTGCCAGCAGCACCAAAACGAACACTGAAGCTTTCTTT; CDR3: CASSTKTNTEAFF
size: NA; D: NA; J: TRBJ2-5; V: TRBV7-8; DNA: TGTGCCAGCAGGGCGGGGTTCGGGGAGACCCAGTACTTC; CDR3: CASRAGFGETQYF
size: NA; D: TRBD1; J: TRBJ2-1; V: TRBV4-1; DNA: TGCGCCAGCAGCCAGGGACAGGGAACGTCCTACAATGAGCAGTTCTTC; CDR3: CASSQGQGTSYNEQFF
size: NA; D: NA; J: TRBJ1-2; V: TRBV7-9; DNA: TGTGCCAGCAGCTTTGGGACGGCCTCGGGCTATGGCTACACCTTC; CDR3: CASSFGTASGYGYTF
size: NA; D: NA; J: TRBJ1-1; V: TRBV19; DNA: TGTGCCAGTAGACAGGGAGCCTGGGATGACACTGAAGCTTTCTTT; CDR3: CASRQGAWDDTEAFF
size: NA; D: TRBD2; J: TRBJ2-7; V: TRBV6-5; DNA: TGTGCCAGCAGACCTTCTGGACTAGCGTTCTACGAGCAGTACTTC; CDR3: CASRPSGLAFYEQYF
size: NA; D: TRBD1; J: TRBJ2-1; V: TRBV19; DNA: TGTGCCAGTAGCTCAGCGGGACAGGGGGTGGGAGAGCAGTTCTTC; CDR3: CASSSAGQGVGEQFF
size: NA; D: NA; J: TRBJ1-2; V: TRBV2; DNA: TGTGCCAGCTTACCAACAGGTTTTTATGGCTACACCTTC; CDR3: CASLPTGFYGYTF
size: NA; D: NA; J: TRBJ2-5; V: TRBV3-1/TRBV3-2; DNA: TGTGCCAGCAGCCAAGAAGGCAGGCAAGAGACCCAGTACTTC; CDR3: CASSQEGRQETQYF
size: NA; D: NA; J: TRBJ1-5; V: TRBV18; DNA: TGTGCCAGCTCACCACCTAATCAGCCCCAGCATTTT; CDR3: CASSPPNQPQHF
size: few; D: NA; J: TRBJ1-3; V: TRBV18; DNA: TGTGCCAGCTCACCTGGGACCAAAGGGCCTGGAAACACCATATATTTT; CDR3: CASSPGTKGPGNTIYF
size: NA; D: NA; J: TRBJ1-2; V: TRBV7-9; DNA: TGTGCCAGCAGCTTACAGGGGATCGATGGCTACACCTTC; CDR3: CASSLQGIDGYTF
size: NA; D: NA; J: TRBJ1-2; V: TRBV6-5; DNA: TGTGCCAGCAGGCCCGGGACGGTTGGAGACTATGGCTACACCTTC; CDR3: CASRPGTVGDYGYTF
size: NA; D: TRBD1; J: TRBJ2-7; V: TRBV6-1; DNA: TGTGCCAGCAGTGAAGCAGGACAGGGTTACGAGCAGTACTTC; CDR3: CASSEAGQGYEQYF
size: NA; D: TRBD2; J: TRBJ2-3; V: TRBV19; DNA: TGTGCCAGTAGTACCGCTAGCGGGGGGGCTGTCGATACGCAGTATTTT; CDR3: CASSTASGGAVDTQYF
size: NA; D: TRBD1; J: TRBJ1-5; V: TRBV2; DNA: TGTGCCAGCAGTCCAGGGACAGGGGGGATACAGCCCCAGCATTTT; CDR3: CASSPGTGGIQPQHF